Following are 23 T cell receptor beta chains from one sample sequenced in a study of blood T cell repertoires in COVID-19. This table comes from immunoSEQ multiplex PCR, and its TCRdb copy is limited to in-frame clones, with some not included. The sample lists about 260,000 clones; around 90% were seen once. The sample taken for sequencing was peripheral blood. Receptor source: a human donor in a cohort sampled during active COVID-19.

The chain joins TRBV9 to TRBJ1-3; 8 bases are shared with TRBD1. The CDR3 loop spans 14 amino acids. In germline, CDR1 is SGDLS, CDR2 YYNGEE. V dropped 3 bases and J dropped 4; count of bases not matched to a gene: 3. CDR3 amino acids: CASSGQGSGNTIYF. DNA of the CDR3: TGTGCCAGCAGCGGACAGGGGTCAGGAAACACCATATATTTT.

V gene TRBV3-1 (or the pseudogene TRBV3-2) combines with J gene TRBJ1-5, with unresolved D. V was clipped by 5 bases and J by 3 bases, with 17 bases between them. Germline V gene data show CDR1 as LGHDT and CDR2 as YNNKEL (reference sequence). The CDR3 sequence is 16 residues long. The CDR3 coding sequence is TGTGCCAGCAGCAACGGACGGAGGCATTCCAATCAGCCCCAGCATTTT. It encodes CASSNGRRHSNQPQHF.

V gene TRBV7-2 combines with J gene TRBJ1-1, with D perhaps matching TRBD1 (6 bases). V was cut by 8 bases and J by 4 bases, with 14 bases left in between. The CDR3 totals 13 residues. The germline V gene has CDR1 SGHTA and CDR2 FQGNSA. The CDR3 spells CASVQGTPTEAFF. CDR3 DNA: TGTGCCAGCGTTCAGGGGACCCCCACTGAAGCTTTCTTT.

The CDR3 loop is CASSLAGQEHAYEQYF. The CDR3, as DNA: TGTGCCAGCAGCTTGGCGGGACAGGAGCACGCCTACGAGCAGTACTTC. The rearrangement links TRBV5-6 to TRBJ2-7, with TRBD1 matching 8 bases. Germline-derived CDR1 and CDR2 are SGHDT and YYEEEE. With 0 bases clipped from V and 2 bases from J, the junction kept 7 bases outside the gene matches. The CDR3 spans 16 residues. Looking up the rest from reference TRBV5-6 and TRBJ2-7 gives the full variable domain: DAGVTQSPTHLIKTRGQQVTLRCSPKSGHDTVSWYQQALGQGPQFIFQYYEEEERQRGNFPDRFSGHQFPNYSSELNVNALLLGDSALYLCASSLAGQEHAYEQYFGPGTRLTVT.

In this sample, this clone turned up once. The rearrangement uses TRBV23-1 and TRBJ2-7; 10 bases map to TRBD1. TRBV23-1 is an ORF; its function is uncertain. J lost 7 bases, V lost 0 bases, and 3 bases had no gene match. The CDR3 runs to 14 residues. The CDR3 loop reads CASSQSGQGSEQYF. CDR3 coding DNA: TGCGCCAGCAGTCAATCGGGACAGGGGAGTGAGCAGTACTTC.

This chain joins TRBV5-4 and TRBJ2-6, with D perhaps matching TRBD1 (5 bases). The CDR3 is 17 residues long. From germline, CDR1 is SGHNT and CDR2 YYREEE (reference sequence). Trimming cost V 1 base and J 0 bases, with 11 bases left between them. CDR3 residues: CASSLPLDSSGANVLTF. Written as DNA, the CDR3 is TGTGCCAGCAGCTTGCCCCTAGACAGCTCTGGGGCCAACGTCCTGACTTTC.

This chain uses TRBV4-3 with TRBJ1-2; TRBD1 matches at 8 bases. The CDR3 length is 15 residues. Germline V gene sequence: CDR1 LGHNA, CDR2 YSLEER. V was clipped by 0 bases and J by 5 bases; unmatched bases: 5. CDR3 amino acids: CASSQEQGEIYGYTF. In nucleotides, the CDR3 is TGCGCCAGCAGCCAAGAACAGGGGGAAATATATGGCTACACCTTC.

This clone appeared many times. V usage is TRBV6-2 or TRBV6-3 and J usage is TRBJ1-1; D is uncertain. The CDR3 sequence is 12 residues long. V lost 2 bases to trimming and J lost 11 bases, with 12 bases between them. The V gene's germline CDR1 is MNHEY and CDR2 SVGEGT. This chain's CDR3 is CASSYVGTGAFF. Written as DNA, the CDR3 is TGTGCCAGCAGTTACGTCGGAACGGGGGCTTTCTTT.

V gene TRBV18 combines with J gene TRBJ1-2; no reliable D call. V was trimmed by 1 base and J by 4 bases, leaving 19 bases between them. Looked up from germline, CDR1 is KGHSH and CDR2 is LQKENI. CDR3 length: 17 amino acids. For the CDR3, the DNA is TGTGCCAGCTCACCACTCCGTGTAACAGACACCCTCTATGGCTACACCTTC. Its protein is CASSPLRVTDTLYGYTF. Complete variable domain (other parts from reference TRBV18 and TRBJ1-2): NAGVMQNPRHLVRRRGQEARLRCSPMKGHSHVYWYRQLPEEGLKFMVYLQKENIIDESGMPKERFSAEFPKEGPSILRIQQVVRGDSAAYFCASSPLRVTDTLYGYTFGSGTRLTVV.

The V call is TRBV19, the J call TRBJ2-5; 9 positions agree with TRBD1. The CDR3 extends over 15 amino acids. V was pared by 5 bases and J by 5 bases, with 9 bases of the junction left unmatched. The V gene's germline CDR1 is LNHDA and CDR2 SQIVND (reference sequence). The DNA of the CDR3 is TGTGCCAGTAGTCCCCTGGACAGGGGATATGAGACCCAGTACTTC. This translates into CASSPLDRGYETQYF.

This clone was seen a few times. CDR3 protein: CASRNGQGITEAFF. CDR3 DNA sequence: TGTGCCAGCAGAAATGGACAGGGGATAACTGAAGCTTTCTTT. This chain uses TRBV7-9 with TRBJ1-1; 9 bases line up with TRBD1. This CDR3 comprises 14 residues. The V gene end was trimmed by 6 bases and the J gene end by 5 bases; junction bases not matched to a gene: 7. The germline CDR1 and CDR2 sequences are SEHNR and FQNEAQ (reference sequence).

This clone was observed once. V and J are TRBV6-5 and TRBJ1-2, with TRBD1 as a possible D gene (5 bases). V lost 6 bases to trimming and J lost 4 bases, with 12 bases between them. CDR3 size: 13 residues. In germline, CDR1 is MNHEY, CDR2 SVGAGI. CDR3 sequence (DNA): TGTGCCAGCAGCCGTACGGGGGTCTATGGCTACACCTTC. This sequence encodes CASSRTGVYGYTF.

The V gene is TRBV9, the J gene TRBJ1-2, with 7 bases identical to TRBD1. V lost 0 bases and J lost 3; bases outside the gene matches: 8. CDR1 and CDR2 from the germline V gene are SGDLS and YYNGEE. CDR3 length: 16 amino acids. CDR3 in amino acids: CASSVGAGRGDYGYTF. DNA of the CDR3: TGTGCCAGCAGCGTAGGGGCGGGCAGGGGGGACTATGGCTACACCTTC. Using reference TRBV9 and TRBJ1-2 for the parts outside the CDR3, the full variable domain is DSGVTQTPKHLITATGQRVTLRCSPRSGDLSVYWYQQSLDQGLQFLIQYYNGEERAKGNILERFSAQQFPDLHSELNLSSLELGDSALYFCASSVGAGRGDYGYTFGSGTRLTVV.

CDR3 DNA: TGTGCCAGCAGCTTATTGGGGAGCGGAAAGGACACCGGGGAGCTGTTTTTT. This codes for CASSLLGSGKDTGELFF. The chain carries TRBV7-9 and TRBJ2-2, with D maybe TRBD2 (5 bases). Germline CDR1 and CDR2: SEHNR and FQNEAQ (reference sequence). The CDR3 runs 17 residues. Trimming cost V 2 bases and J 3 bases, with 16 bases left between them.

This chain joins TRBV18 and TRBJ2-5, with a weak D call TRBD2 (6 bases). The CDR3 runs to 15 residues. Germline CDR1 reads KGHSH; CDR2 reads LQKENI. The V gene lost 4 bases and the J gene lost 3 bases, with 15 bases spanning the gap. The CDR3 sequence: CASSHTGTPEETQYF. Here the CDR3 DNA reads TGTGCCAGCTCACACACCGGGACTCCCGAAGAGACCCAGTACTTC.

About this clone itself: The sample holds other DNA sequences that translate to the same CDR3. This sequence joins TRBV7-2 and TRBJ2-7, with 9 bases aligning to TRBD1. Germline CDR1 and CDR2: SGHTA and FQGNSA. CDR3 length: 14 residues. Trimming cost V 5 bases and J 3 bases; bases outside gene matches: 5. Here the CDR3 reads CASSPRTGDYEQYF. CDR3 nucleotides: TGTGCCAGCAGCCCTCGGACAGGGGACTACGAGCAGTACTTC.

There are a few counts of this clone. This sequence joins TRBV30 and TRBJ1-3; D ambiguous. The length of the CDR3 is 14 residues. CDR1 and CDR2 from the germline V gene are GTSNPN and SVGIG (reference sequence). V lost 0 bases and J lost 5, with 11 bases in between. CDR3 DNA sequence: TGTGCCTGGAGTGTGCTGGCAGCGCGAAACACCATATATTTT. This sequence encodes CAWSVLAARNTIYF.

The chain carries TRBV11-2 and TRBJ1-6; tentatively, D is TRBD1 (5 bases). CDR3 length: 17 residues. V dropped 0 bases and J dropped 1 base, with 10 bases sitting between them. Germline V CDR1 and CDR2: SGHAT, FQNNGV. CDR3 in amino acids: CASSLDGGRSYNSPLHF. For the CDR3, the DNA is TGTGCCAGCAGCTTAGACGGGGGGAGGTCCTATAATTCACCCCTCCACTTT.

V is TRBV7-2 and J is TRBJ1-1; 7 bases line up with TRBD1. The V and J ends lost 4 bases and 2 bases, in that order; junction bases with no gene match: 4. Germline V gene sequence: CDR1 SGHTA, CDR2 FQGNSA. The CDR3 has 14 residues. The CDR3 sequence is CASSSGQSNTEAFF. DNA for the CDR3: TGTGCCAGCAGCTCGGGACAGAGTAACACTGAAGCTTTCTTT.

V is TRBV30 and J is TRBJ2-2, with D tentatively TRBD1 (5 bases). Germline V lookup: CDR1 GTSNPN, CDR2 SVGIG (reference sequence). V dropped 7 bases and J dropped 6 bases, with 18 bases sitting between them. This CDR3 is built from 14 residues. This chain's CDR3 is CALLLGLKPGELFF. The CDR3 DNA reads as TGTGCCTTACTTTTGGGGCTCAAGCCCGGGGAGCTGTTTTTT.

This rearrangement joins TRBV28 to TRBJ2-2; 7 bases match TRBD2. Germline values: CDR1 MDHEN, CDR2 SYDVKM. V shed 8 bases, J shed 5 bases, and the junction held 8 bases outside the gene matches. The CDR3 is made up of 14 amino acids. The CDR3 is CASGEGIETGELFF. The DNA of the CDR3 is TGTGCCAGCGGGGAGGGTATAGAGACCGGGGAGCTGTTTTTT.

V usage is TRBV5-8 and J usage is TRBJ1-6; D remains ambiguous. The germline V and J ends were trimmed by 3 bases and 4 bases, with 14 bases remaining between them. CDR3 length equals 16 residues. The germline CDR1 and CDR2 sequences are SGHTS and YDEGEE. CDR3 nucleotide sequence: TGTGCCAGCAGCTCCCGGGAGGGTGTTTATAATTCACCCCTCCACTTT. It translates to CASSSREGVYNSPLHF.

The gene calls are TRBV18 and TRBJ2-7; D possibly corresponds to TRBD1 (5 bases). V dropped 2 bases and J dropped 2 bases, with 13 bases sitting between them. The length of the CDR3 is 15 residues. Germline CDR1 KGHSH, CDR2 LQKENI. CDR3 sequence (DNA): TGTGCCAGCTCACCAGTGCAGGGATCGGCCTACGAGCAGTACTTC. This gives the protein CASSPVQGSAYEQYF. Filled out from reference TRBV18 and TRBJ2-7, the complete variable domain reads NAGVMQNPRHLVRRRGQEARLRCSPMKGHSHVYWYRQLPEEGLKFMVYLQKENIIDESGMPKERFSAEFPKEGPSILRIQQVVRGDSAAYFCASSPVQGSAYEQYFGPGTRLTVT.